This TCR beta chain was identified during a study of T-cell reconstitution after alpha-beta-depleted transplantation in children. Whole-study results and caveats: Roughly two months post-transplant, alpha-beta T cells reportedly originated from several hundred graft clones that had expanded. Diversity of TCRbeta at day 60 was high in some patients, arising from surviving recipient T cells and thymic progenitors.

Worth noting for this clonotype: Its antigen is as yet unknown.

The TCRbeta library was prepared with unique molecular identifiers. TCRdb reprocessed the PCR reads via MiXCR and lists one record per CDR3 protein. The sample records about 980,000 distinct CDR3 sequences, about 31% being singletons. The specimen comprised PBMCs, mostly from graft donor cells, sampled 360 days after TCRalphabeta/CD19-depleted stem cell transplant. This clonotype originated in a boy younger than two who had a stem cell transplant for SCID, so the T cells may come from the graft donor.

CDR3: CASSVQGASYNEQFF. Here the CDR3 DNA reads TGTGCCAGCAGCGTACAGGGGGCCTCCTACAATGAGCAGTTCTTC. The chain couples TRBV5-5 to TRBJ2-1; 9 bases agree with TRBD1. Trimming took 4 bases from V and 0 from J; bases not matched to a gene: 2. The CDR3 sequence is 15 residues long. Per germline, CDR1 SGHKS and CDR2 YYEKEE (reference sequence).